This T cell receptor (beta chain) was recovered during a study of chemoradiotherapy in HPV16-positive cancers. Study outcomes and limitations: Only a couple of HPV16-positive patients supplied the functional HPV-specificity definition. For HPV16-positive patients, expanding HPV-responsive T cells associated with longer recurrence-free survival. Candidate HPV-specific clones and E7-related TCR motifs grew in tumor during treatment.

Assay: immunoSEQ multiplex PCR; the TCRdb copy retains only in-frame clones and omits some. The sample records 9,000 to 15,000 clones, around 80% being singletons. The length of the CDR3 is 15 residues. Trimming cost V 7 bases and J 7 bases, with 17 bases left between them. The V gene's germline CDR1 is LNHDA and CDR2 SQIVND (reference sequence). A word on this clone: Its specificity is not known.

This sample was obtained from a patient who underwent chemoradiotherapy. V and J are TRBV19 and TRBJ1-6; no clear D gene. This TCR was sampled from a human donor with HPV-associated anogenital cancer. The CDR3 sequence: CASTERRRLNSPLHF. CDR3 nucleotide sequence: TGTGCCAGTACAGAGCGACGGCGCCTGAATTCACCCCTCCACTTT.